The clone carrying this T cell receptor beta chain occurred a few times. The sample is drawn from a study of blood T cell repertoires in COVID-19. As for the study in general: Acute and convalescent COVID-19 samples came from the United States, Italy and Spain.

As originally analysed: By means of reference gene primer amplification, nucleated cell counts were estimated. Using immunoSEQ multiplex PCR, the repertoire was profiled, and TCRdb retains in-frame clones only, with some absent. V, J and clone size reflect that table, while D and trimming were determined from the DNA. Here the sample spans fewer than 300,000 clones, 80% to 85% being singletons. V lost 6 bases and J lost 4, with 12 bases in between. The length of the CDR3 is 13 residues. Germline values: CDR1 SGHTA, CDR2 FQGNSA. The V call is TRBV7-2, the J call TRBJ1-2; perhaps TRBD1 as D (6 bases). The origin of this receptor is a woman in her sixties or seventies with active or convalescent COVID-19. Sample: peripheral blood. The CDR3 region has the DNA TGTGCCAGCAGGGACAGCGGGGTCTATGGCTACACCTTC. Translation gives CASRDSGVYGYTF.